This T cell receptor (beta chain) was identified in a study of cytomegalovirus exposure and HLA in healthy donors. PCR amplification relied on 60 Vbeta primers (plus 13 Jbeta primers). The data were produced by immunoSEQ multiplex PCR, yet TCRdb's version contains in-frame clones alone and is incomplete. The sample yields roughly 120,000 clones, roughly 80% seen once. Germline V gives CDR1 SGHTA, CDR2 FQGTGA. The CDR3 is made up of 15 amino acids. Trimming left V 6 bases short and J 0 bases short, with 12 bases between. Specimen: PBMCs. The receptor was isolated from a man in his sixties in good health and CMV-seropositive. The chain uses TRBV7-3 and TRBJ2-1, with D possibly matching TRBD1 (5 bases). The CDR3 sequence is CASRETGTSYNEQFF. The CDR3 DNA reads TGTGCCAGCAGGGAAACAGGAACCTCCTACAATGAGCAGTTCTTC.